This TCR beta chain is drawn from a study of monozygotic twins with inflammatory bowel disease. General study points: Telling apart the different T cell subtypes was not possible.

TCRdb reanalyzed the 5' RACE reads and collapses them to one entry per CDR3 protein, without DNA. The listing records some 400,000 distinct CDR3 sequences. On this clonotype: What it binds is unknown.

This CDR3 region has 12 residues. CDR1 and CDR2 (germline): SEHNR, FQNEAQ (reference sequence). The receptor was derived from a human donor with ulcerative colitis or Crohn's disease, or a healthy co-twin of an affected twin (not recorded which). The sequencing sample was made of blood. The gene calls are TRBV7-9 and TRBJ2-1; TCRdb designates TRBD1, a call that cannot be tested without DNA. CDR3 residues: CASSLSTGGRVF.